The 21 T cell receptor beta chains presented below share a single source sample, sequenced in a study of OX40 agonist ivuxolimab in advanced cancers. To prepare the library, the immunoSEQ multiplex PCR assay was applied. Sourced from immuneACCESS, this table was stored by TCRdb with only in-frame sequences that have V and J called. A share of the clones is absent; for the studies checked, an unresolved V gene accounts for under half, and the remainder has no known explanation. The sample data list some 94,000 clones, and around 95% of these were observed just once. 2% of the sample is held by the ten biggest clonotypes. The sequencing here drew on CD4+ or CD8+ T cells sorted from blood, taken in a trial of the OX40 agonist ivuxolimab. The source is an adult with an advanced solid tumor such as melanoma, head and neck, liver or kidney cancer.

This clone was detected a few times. DNA of the CDR3: TGCGCCAGCAACTTCCGGGACAGTGCCTACAATGAGCAGTTCTTC. Translated, it gives CASNFRDSAYNEQFF. This chain joins TRBV4-1 and TRBJ2-1; TRBD1 matches 7 bases. J gave up 2 bases and V 7 bases, and 8 bases lay outside the gene matches. The CDR3 sequence is 15 residues long. The V gene's germline CDR1 is MGHRA and CDR2 YSYEKL.

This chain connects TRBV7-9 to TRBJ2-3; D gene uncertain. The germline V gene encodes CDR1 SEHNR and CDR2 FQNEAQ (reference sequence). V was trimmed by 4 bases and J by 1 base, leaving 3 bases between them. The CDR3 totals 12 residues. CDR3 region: CASSWGTDTQYF. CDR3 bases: TGTGCCAGCAGCTGGGGCACAGATACGCAGTATTTT.

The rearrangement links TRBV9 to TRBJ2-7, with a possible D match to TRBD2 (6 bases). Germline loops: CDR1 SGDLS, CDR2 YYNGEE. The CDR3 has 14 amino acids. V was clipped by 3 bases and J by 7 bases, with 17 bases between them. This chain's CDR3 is CASSGGIASGEQYF. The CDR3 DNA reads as TGTGCCAGCAGCGGCGGGATCGCGTCTGGGGAGCAGTACTTC.

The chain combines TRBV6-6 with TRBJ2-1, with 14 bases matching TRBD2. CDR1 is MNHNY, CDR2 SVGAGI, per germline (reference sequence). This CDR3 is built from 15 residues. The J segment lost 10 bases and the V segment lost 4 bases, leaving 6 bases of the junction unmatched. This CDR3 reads CASSFGTSGGLEQFF. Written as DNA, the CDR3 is TGTGCCAGCAGTTTCGGGACTAGCGGGGGCCTAGAGCAGTTCTTC.

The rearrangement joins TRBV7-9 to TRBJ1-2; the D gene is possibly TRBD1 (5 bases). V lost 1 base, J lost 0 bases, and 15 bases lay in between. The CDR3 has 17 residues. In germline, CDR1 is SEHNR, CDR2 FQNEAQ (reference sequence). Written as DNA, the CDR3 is TGTGCCAGCAGCTTAGGTATGACTGGGACCACTAACTATGGCTACACCTTC. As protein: CASSLGMTGTTNYGYTF. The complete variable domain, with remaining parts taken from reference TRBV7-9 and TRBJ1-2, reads DTGVSQNPRHKITKRGQNVTFRCDPISEHNRLYWYRQTLGQGPEFLTYFQNEAQLEKSRLLSDRFSAERPKGSFSTLEIQRTEQGDSAMYLCASSLGMTGTTNYGYTFGSGTRLTVV.

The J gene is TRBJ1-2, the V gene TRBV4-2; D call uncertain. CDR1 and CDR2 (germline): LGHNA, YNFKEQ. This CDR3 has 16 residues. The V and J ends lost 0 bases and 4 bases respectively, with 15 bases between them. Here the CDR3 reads CASSQDLGVTRYGYTF. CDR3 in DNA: TGTGCCAGCAGCCAAGATCTTGGGGTGACCCGCTATGGCTACACCTTC.

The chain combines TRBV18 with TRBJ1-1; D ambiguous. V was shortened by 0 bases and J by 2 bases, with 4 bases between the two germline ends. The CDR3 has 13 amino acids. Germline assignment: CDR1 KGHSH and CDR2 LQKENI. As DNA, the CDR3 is TGTGCCAGCTCACCACCGGTTAACACTGAAGCTTTCTTT. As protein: CASSPPVNTEAFF.

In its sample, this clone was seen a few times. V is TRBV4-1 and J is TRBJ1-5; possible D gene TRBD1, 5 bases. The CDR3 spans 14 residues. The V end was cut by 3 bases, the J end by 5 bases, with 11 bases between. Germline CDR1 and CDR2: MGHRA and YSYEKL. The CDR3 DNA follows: TGCGCCAGCAGCCAGGAGGGGACCGATCAGCCCCAGCATTTT. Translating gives CASSQEGTDQPQHF.

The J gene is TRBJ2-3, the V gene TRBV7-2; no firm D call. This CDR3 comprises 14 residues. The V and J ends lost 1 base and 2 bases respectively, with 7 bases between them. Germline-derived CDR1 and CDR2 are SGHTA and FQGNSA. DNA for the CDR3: TGTGCCAGCAGCTTAGGCCCTCTCACAGATACGCAGTATTTT. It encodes CASSLGPLTDTQYF.

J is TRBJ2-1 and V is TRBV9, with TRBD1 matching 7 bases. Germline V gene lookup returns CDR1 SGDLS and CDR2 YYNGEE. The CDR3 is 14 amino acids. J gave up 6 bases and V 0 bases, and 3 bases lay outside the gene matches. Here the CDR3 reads CASSVGGQFNEQFF. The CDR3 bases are TGTGCCAGCAGCGTAGGGGGACAGTTCAATGAGCAGTTCTTC.

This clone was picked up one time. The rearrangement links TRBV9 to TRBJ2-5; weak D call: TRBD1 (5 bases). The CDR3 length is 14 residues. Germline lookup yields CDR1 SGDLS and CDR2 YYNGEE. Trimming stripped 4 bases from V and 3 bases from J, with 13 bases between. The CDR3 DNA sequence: TGTGCCAGCAGCACCCATCCCAGGGAAGAGACCCAGTACTTC. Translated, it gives CASSTHPREETQYF.

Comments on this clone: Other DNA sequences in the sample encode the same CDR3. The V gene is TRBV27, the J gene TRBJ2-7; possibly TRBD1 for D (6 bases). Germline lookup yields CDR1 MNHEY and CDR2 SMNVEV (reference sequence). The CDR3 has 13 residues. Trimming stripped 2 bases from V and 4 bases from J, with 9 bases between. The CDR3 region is CASSLGTTYEQYF. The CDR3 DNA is TGTGCCAGCAGTTTAGGGACAACATACGAGCAGTACTTC.

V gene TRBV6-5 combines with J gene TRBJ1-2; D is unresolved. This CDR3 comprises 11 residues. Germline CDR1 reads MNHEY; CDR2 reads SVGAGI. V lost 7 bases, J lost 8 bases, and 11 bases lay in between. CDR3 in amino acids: CASTDGVGYTF. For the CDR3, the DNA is TGTGCCAGCACGGATGGGGTCGGCTACACCTTC.

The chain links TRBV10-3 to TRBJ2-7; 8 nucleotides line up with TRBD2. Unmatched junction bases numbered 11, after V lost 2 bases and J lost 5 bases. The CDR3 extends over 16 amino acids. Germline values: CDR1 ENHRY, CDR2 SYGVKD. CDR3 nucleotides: TGTGCCATCAGTGAGGGTCCCGGGACTAGTCGGCACGAGCAGTACTTC. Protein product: CAISEGPGTSRHEQYF.

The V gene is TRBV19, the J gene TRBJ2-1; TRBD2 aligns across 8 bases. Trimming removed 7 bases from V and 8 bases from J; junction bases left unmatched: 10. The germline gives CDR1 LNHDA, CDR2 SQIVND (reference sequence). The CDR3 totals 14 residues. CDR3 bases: TGTGCCAGTACCCGGTCAAGCGGGGGCCATGAGCAGTTCTTC. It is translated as CASTRSSGGHEQFF.

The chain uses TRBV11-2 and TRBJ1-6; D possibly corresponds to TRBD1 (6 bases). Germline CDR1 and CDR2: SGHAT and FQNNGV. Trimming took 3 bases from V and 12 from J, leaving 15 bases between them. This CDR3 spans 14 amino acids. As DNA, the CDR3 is TGTGCCAGCAGCTTCCGAGGGGGAGGAGGACCCCTCCACTTT. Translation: CASSFRGGGGPLHF.

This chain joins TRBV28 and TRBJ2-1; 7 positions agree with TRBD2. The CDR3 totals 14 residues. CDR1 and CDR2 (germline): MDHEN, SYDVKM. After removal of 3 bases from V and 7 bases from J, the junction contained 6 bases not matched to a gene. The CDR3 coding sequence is TGTGCCAGCAGTTTGGGGAGCGGGGTTAATGAGCAGTTCTTC. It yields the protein CASSLGSGVNEQFF. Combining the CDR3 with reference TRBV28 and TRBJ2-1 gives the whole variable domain DVKVTQSSRYLVKRTGEKVFLECVQDMDHENMFWYRQDPGLGLRLIYFSYDVKMKEKGDIPEGYSVSREKKERFSLILESASTNQTSMYLCASSLGSGVNEQFFGPGTRLTVL.

The CDR3 sequence: CASIGTSGSYEQYF. The CDR3 DNA reads as TGTGCCAGCATAGGGACATCGGGCTCCTACGAGCAGTACTTC. The chain couples TRBV7-9 to TRBJ2-7; a possible D gene is TRBD1 (6 bases). CDR3 size: 14 residues. The germline V and J ends were trimmed by 7 bases and 0 bases, with 13 bases remaining between them. Germline values: CDR1 SEHNR, CDR2 FQNEAQ (reference sequence).

DNA for the CDR3: TGTGCCAGCAGCGTAGGAGGGACTAGCGTCGACGAGCAGTACTTC. Its translation: CASSVGGTSVDEQYF. The chain is built from TRBV9 and TRBJ2-7, with TRBD2 identical over 10 bases. Germline assignment: CDR1 SGDLS and CDR2 YYNGEE. V shed 0 bases, J shed 5 bases, and the junction held 5 bases outside the gene matches. CDR3 length: 15 amino acids.

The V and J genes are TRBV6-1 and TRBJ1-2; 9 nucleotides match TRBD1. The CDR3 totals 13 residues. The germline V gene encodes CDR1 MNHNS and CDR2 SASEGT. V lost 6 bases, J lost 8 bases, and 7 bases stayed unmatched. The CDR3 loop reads CASSDTGGGGYTF. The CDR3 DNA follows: TGTGCCAGCAGCGATACAGGGGGCGGAGGCTACACCTTC.

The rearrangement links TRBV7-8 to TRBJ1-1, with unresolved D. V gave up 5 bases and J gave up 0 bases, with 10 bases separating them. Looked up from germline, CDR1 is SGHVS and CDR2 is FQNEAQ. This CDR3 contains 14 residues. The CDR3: CASSLNPLNTEAFF. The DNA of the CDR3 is TGTGCCAGCAGCCTCAACCCTTTGAACACTGAAGCTTTCTTT.